One sample yielded the 7 T cell receptor beta chains listed below, sequenced in a study of blood T cell repertoires in COVID-19. Sequenced by immunoSEQ multiplex PCR; TCRdb stores in-frame clones only, minus some. The table lists 490,000 or so clones, less than 90% of them singletons. The material sequenced was PBMCs or T cells enriched from blood (not recorded which). All receptors derive from a woman in her fifties or sixties who had recovered from COVID-19.

J is TRBJ2-3 and V is TRBV27; D remains ambiguous. There are 14 residues in the CDR3. V lost 8 bases and J lost 1, with 13 bases in between. Germline V lookup: CDR1 MNHEY, CDR2 SMNVEV (reference sequence). CDR3 in amino acids: CASRQYSGTDTQYF. Written as DNA, the CDR3 is TGTGCCAGCCGCCAGTACAGTGGCACAGATACGCAGTATTTT.

Details on this clone: Other DNA sequences in the sample encode the same CDR3. The J gene is TRBJ1-1, the V gene TRBV30; D possibly corresponds to TRBD1 (6 bases). This CDR3 is 13 amino acids long. The V and J ends lost 2 bases and 2 bases respectively, with 9 bases between them. CDR1 and CDR2 (germline): GTSNPN, SVGIG (reference sequence). The CDR3 spells CAWSWGGNTEAFF. Here the CDR3 DNA reads TGTGCCTGGAGTTGGGGGGGCAACACTGAAGCTTTCTTT. Full variable domain (outside the CDR3, taken from reference TRBV30 and TRBJ1-1): SQTIHQWPATLVQPVGSPLSLECTVEGTSNPNLYWYRQAAGRGLQLLFYSVGIGQISSEVPQNLSASRPQDRQFILSSKKLLLSDSGFYLCAWSWGGNTEAFFGQGTRLTVV.

The V gene is TRBV7-2, the J gene TRBJ2-5, with TRBD1 as a possible D gene (5 bases). Trimming took 0 bases from V and 5 from J, leaving 7 bases between them. The CDR3 runs 13 residues. Germline V lookup: CDR1 SGHTA, CDR2 FQGNSA. The CDR3 sequence is CASSLAHRETQYF. The CDR3 nucleotides read TGTGCCAGCAGCTTAGCCCACAGGGAGACCCAGTACTTC.

The chain recombines TRBV24-1 with TRBJ1-5; 11 bases are a match to TRBD1. The CDR3 has 16 amino acids. Germline V lookup: CDR1 KGHDR, CDR2 SFDVKD. The V gene end was trimmed by 9 bases and the J gene end by 3 bases; junction bases not matched to a gene: 9. CDR3 amino acids: CATPGGGQGDNQPQHF. CDR3 bases: TGTGCCACCCCCGGTGGGGGACAGGGGGACAATCAGCCCCAGCATTTT.

V usage is TRBV29-1 and J usage is TRBJ1-2, with a weak D call TRBD1 (6 bases). The CDR3 loop spans 13 amino acids. V was clipped by 6 bases and J by 6 bases, with 17 bases between them. Germline V gene sequence: CDR1 SQVTM, CDR2 ANQGSEA. CDR3 protein: CSVRRGDIHGYTF. CDR3 in DNA: TGCAGCGTACGACGTGGGGACATCCATGGCTACACCTTC.

The J gene is TRBJ1-1, the V gene TRBV18; 7 nucleotides agree with TRBD1. Germline CDR1 reads KGHSH; CDR2 reads LQKENI. The CDR3 runs 14 residues. Trimming removed 3 bases from V and 5 bases from J; junction bases left unmatched: 6. As DNA, the CDR3 is TGTGCCAGCTCACCCCGGACAGGAGCGACTGAAGCTTTCTTT. This codes for CASSPRTGATEAFF.

CDR3 nucleotides: TGCGCCAGCAGCCAAGAAGCGTCGCGGAGTCTCCTCTATCAGCCCCAGCATTTT. Translating it yields CASSQEASRSLLYQPQHF. The V and J genes are TRBV4-1 and TRBJ1-5; the D is unclear. V was clipped by 0 bases and J by 5 bases, with 20 bases between them. The V gene's germline CDR1 is MGHRA and CDR2 YSYEKL. The CDR3 is 18 amino acids.